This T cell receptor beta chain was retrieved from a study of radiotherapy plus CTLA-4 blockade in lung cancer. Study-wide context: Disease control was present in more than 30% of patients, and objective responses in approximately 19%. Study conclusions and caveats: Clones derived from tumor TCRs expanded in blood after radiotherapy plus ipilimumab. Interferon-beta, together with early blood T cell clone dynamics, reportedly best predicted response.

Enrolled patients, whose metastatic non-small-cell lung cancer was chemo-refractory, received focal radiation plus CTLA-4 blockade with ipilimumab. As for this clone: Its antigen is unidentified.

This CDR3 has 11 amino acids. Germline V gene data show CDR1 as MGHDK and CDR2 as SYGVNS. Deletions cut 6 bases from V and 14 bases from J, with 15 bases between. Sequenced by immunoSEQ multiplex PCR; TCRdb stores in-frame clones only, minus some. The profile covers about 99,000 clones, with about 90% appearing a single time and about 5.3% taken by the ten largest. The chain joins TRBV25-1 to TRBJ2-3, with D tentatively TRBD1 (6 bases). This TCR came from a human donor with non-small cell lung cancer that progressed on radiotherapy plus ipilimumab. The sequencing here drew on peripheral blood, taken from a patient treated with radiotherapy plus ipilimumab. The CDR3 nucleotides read TGTGCCAGCAGGGGGACATCAGGTCCGTATTTT. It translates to CASRGTSGPYF.